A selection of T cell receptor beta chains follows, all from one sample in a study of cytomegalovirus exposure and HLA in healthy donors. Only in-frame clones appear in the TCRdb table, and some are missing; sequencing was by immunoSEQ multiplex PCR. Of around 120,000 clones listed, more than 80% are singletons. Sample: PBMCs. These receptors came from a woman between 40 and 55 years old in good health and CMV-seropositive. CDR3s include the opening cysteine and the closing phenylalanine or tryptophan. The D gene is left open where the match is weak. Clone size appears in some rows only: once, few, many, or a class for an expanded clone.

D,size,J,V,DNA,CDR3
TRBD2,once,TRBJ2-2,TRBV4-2,TGTGCCAGCAGCCAAGTTGGGACTAGCGGCGGGGAGCTGTTTTTT,CASSQVGTSGGELFF
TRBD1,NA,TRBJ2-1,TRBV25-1,TGTGCCAGCAGTGAATTATGGCAGGGGGTGAGTAATGAGCAGTTCTTC,CASSELWQGVSNEQFF
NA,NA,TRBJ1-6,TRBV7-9,TGTGCCAGCAGCTTAGGATTCGGGAGCGCACTCCACTTT,CASSLGFGSALHF
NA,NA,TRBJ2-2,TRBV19,TGTGCTTGGCTCCACAGGGACGACACCGGGGAGCTGTTTTTT,CAWLHRDDTGELFF
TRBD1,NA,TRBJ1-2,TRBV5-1,TGCGCCAGCAGCGAGGACAGGGAAATAAGCGGCTACACCTTC,CASSEDREISGYTF
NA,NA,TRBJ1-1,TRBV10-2,TGCGCCAGCAGCAACGGACAGAGTCTTAGAGAAGCTTTCTTT,CASSNGQSLREAFF
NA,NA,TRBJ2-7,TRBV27,TGTGCCAGCAGCCCGACGCCCGCAGGGCAGAGTTACGAGCAGTACTTC,CASSPTPAGQSYEQYF
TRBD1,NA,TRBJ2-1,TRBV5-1,TGCGCCAGCAGCGGGGGACAGCTCGGCAATGAGCAGTTCTTC,CASSGGQLGNEQFF
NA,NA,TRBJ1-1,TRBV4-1,TGCGCCAGCAGCCAAGTCGTTTTAAGGGGTAACACTGAAGCTTTCTTT,CASSQVVLRGNTEAFF
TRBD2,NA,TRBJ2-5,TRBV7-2,TGTGCCAGCAGCTTAGCAAGCGGGGGGGAGCAGACCCAGTACTTC,CASSLASGGEQTQYF
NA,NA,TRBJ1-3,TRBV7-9,TGTGCCAGCAGCTTAGCGTCAGGCACTGGAAACACCATATATTTT,CASSLASGTGNTIYF
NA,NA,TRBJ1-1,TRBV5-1,TGCGCCAGCAGCTGGGGGGGGCGGTGGGGCACTGAAGCTTTCTTT,CASSWGGRWGTEAFF
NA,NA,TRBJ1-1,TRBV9,TGTGCCAGCAGCGCGTGGCGGGGAAAGGACACTGAAGCTTTCTTT,CASSAWRGKDTEAFF
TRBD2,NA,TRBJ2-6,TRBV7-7,TGTGCTAGCAGCTTATTCTTTGCGGGGGCTGGGGCCAACGTCCTGACTTTC,CASSLFFAGAGANVLTF
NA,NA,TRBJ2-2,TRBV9,TGTGCCAGCAGCGACCAGACGAACACCGGGGAGCTGTTTTTT,CASSDQTNTGELFF
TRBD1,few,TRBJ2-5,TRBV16,TGTGCCAGCAGCCAGACCCGGACAGGGGGAGAGACCCAGTACTTC,CASSQTRTGGETQYF